The sequence of this T cell receptor (beta chain) was determined in a study of blood T cell repertoires in COVID-19 (dated by TCRdb to 2018 to 2020). For the study in its entirety: Collaborator samples came from the United States, Italy and Spain and covered acute and convalescent phases of COVID-19. The material from the prospective study consisted of cDNA or gDNA derived from T cells, B-cell-depleted T cells, or PBMCs. Samples came from the ongoing ImmuneRACE study (first 160 participants) plus 1,254 subjects from 6 global collaborators. The dataset comprised deeply sampled blood TCRbeta repertoires from subjects exposed to, actively infected with, or recovered from COVID-19. Where available, HLA class I and class II types were obtained from metadata supplied by the sample provider rather than from assay-based typing. The repertoires were released in a freely available public database meant as a resource for research on the immune response to SARS-CoV-2. Nearly every sample came with metadata listing a de-identified subject ID, COVID-19 status, age in years and sex.

The CDR3 has 14 amino acids, counting the end cysteine and phenylalanine. The DNA shown is the 42-base CDR3, in frame from base 1. From the germline V gene, CDR1 is SGHRS and CDR2 is YFSETQ. At the junction V is shortened by 4 bases and J by 5 bases, with 14 bases in between. In Seattle, one collaborating source enrolled patients while the infection was active and tracked those patients longitudinally over the course of disease. The collaborating institutions used their own protocols to collect whole blood in K2EDTA tubes. For TCRbeta analysis, collaborator samples were shipped as frozen whole blood, as isolated PBMCs, or as DNA extracted from either sample type. TCRbeta CDR3 regions were amplified from genomic DNA by means of the immunoSEQ Assay, a bias-controlled multiplex PCR. As for the authors' bioinformatics: The number of nucleated cells in each sample was estimated from the amplification of reference gene primers within the assay. Sequence reads were collapsed and filtered to measure the absolute abundance of every unique TCRbeta CDR3 rearrangement. For each sample, productive Simpson clonality was calculated by taking the square root of Simpson's diversity index across productive rearrangements. Not all clones reach the TCRdb copy of this immuneACCESS table, which keeps in-frame sequences only. Checked studies attribute under half of the gap to unresolved V genes and leave the rest unexplained. The DNA was the basis for D and trimming; V, J and clone size are from that table. This sample is represented by roughly 200,000 clones; around four fifths of them were singletons. About 10% of the sample belongs to the ten largest clones.

Study-wide findings and limitations: The amount of clinical and demographic metadata varied by source and participant and was provided uncurated.

About this clone: Its antigen remains unidentified. Base qualities are not at hand, and no much larger clone is one base apart.

Recombination connected TRBV5-1 to TRBJ2-3; 6 matching bases give a weak D call of TRBD2. Sequenced: peripheral blood. This receptor was taken from an elderly woman with COVID-19, enrolled during active disease. The DNA reads TGCGCCAGCAGCACGACTAGACAAGGAGATACGCAGTATTTT. This is translated as CASSTTRQGDTQYF.